The sequence of this TCR beta chain was determined in a study of regulatory T cells in long-lasting Graves disease. Germline values: CDR1 MDHEN, CDR2 SYDVKM. The CDR3 extends over 15 amino acids. V lost 4 bases to trimming and J lost 3 bases, with 15 bases between them. The TCR beta library used iRepertoire HTBI primers with Arm-PCR amplification of CDR3. One entry per CDR3 protein results from TCRdb running MiXCR on the multiplex PCR reads. The table includes 450,000 or so distinct CDR3 sequences, less than 25% detected once. Time point reported: persistent/refractory GD, antithyroid drugs over 5 years with positive TRAb. PBMCs were the source of the RNA used for TCR sequencing. Under American Thyroid Association guidelines, Graves' disease was diagnosed. EDTA tubes collected 9 to 9.5 milliliters of peripheral blood. Notes on the study in general: Only a small sample size was used, which may have cut accuracy. Preferential use of TRBV28, TRBJ1-2 and TRBJ2-5 was seen in persistent disease.

Notes on this clonotype: Its antigen is still unknown.

This clonotype originated in a female donor with Graves disease. The chain carries TRBV28 and TRBJ1-1, with D uncertain. The sequenced sample was peripheral blood mononuclear cells (PBMCs), obtained when the disease was refractory, from a patient treated with antithyroid drugs. CDR3 protein: CASSSPRTAHTEAFF. CDR3 bases: TGTGCCAGCAGTTCCCCTAGGACCGCTCACACTGAAGCTTTCTTT.